Listed below are T cell receptor beta chains from one sample, sequenced in a study of T-cell reconstitution after alpha-beta-depleted transplantation in children. One entry per CDR3 protein results from TCRdb running MiXCR on the PCR reads. The data hold hundreds of thousands of distinct CDR3 sequences, with roughly 16% observed a single time. The sample consisted of PBMCs, mostly from graft donor cells, taken 360 days after TCRalphabeta/CD19-depleted stem cell transplant. Receptors were obtained from a boy under two years old who had a stem cell transplant for Wiskott-Aldrich syndrome, so the T cells may come from the graft donor. Both conserved end residues are part of each CDR3. The D gene is left open where the match is weak. Expanded clones are given a class, and other clones once, few, many or no size at all.

j_call	clone_size	d_call	v_call	cdr3_nt	cdr3_aa
TRBJ2-6	few	TRBD1	TRBV14	TGTGCCAGCAGCCAACTTACAGGGGCTTCTGGGGCCAACGTCCTGACTTTC	CASSQLTGASGANVLTF
TRBJ2-7	NA	TRBD1	TRBV2	TGTGCCAGCAGTGACAGGGGGCGCAGAACTTCCTACGAGCAGTACTTC	CASSDRGRRTSYEQYF
TRBJ2-5	NA	NA	TRBV7-9	TGTGCCAGCAGCTCAAAGTCTGGGGCAGGGTTTCAAGAGACCCAGTACTTC	CASSSKSGAGFQETQYF
TRBJ2-7	NA	TRBD1	TRBV6-1	TGTGCCAGCAGCTTCGACAGGGGTGGATTCTACGAGCAGTACTTC	CASSFDRGGFYEQYF
TRBJ2-7	NA	TRBD2	TRBV20-1	TGCAGTGCTAACCCTAGCGGGGGGGCCTACGAGCAGTACTTC	CSANPSGGAYEQYF
TRBJ2-5	few	NA	TRBV5-1	TGCGCCAGCAGCTTCCCTCCCGAAGAGACCCAGTACTTC	CASSFPPEETQYF
TRBJ2-6	NA	NA	TRBV12-3/TRBV12-4	TGTGCCAGCAGTTTGAGAGGGGGGGCTGGGGCCAACGTCCTGACTTTC	CASSLRGGAGANVLTF
TRBJ1-4	NA	TRBD1	TRBV4-1	TGCGCCAGCAGAAGTGAAACAGAGGGGACAGGGATCCCAGGAGACGAAAAACTGTTTTTT	CASRSETEGTGIPGDEKLFF
TRBJ2-1	many	NA	TRBV7-9	TGTGCCAGCAGCTTCTCTGGAAAGCGACGCTACAATGAGCAGTTCTTC	CASSFSGKRRYNEQFF
TRBJ1-1	NA	TRBD1	TRBV3-1	TGTGCCAGCAGCCCGAGGACAGGGCTAATGAACACTGAAGCTTTCTTT	CASSPRTGLMNTEAFF
TRBJ2-5	NA	TRBD1	TRBV25-1	TGTGCCAGCAGTGACGGGGGACAGGGGATTCGTGAGACCCAGTACTTC	CASSDGGQGIRETQYF
TRBJ2-7	once	TRBD2	TRBV29-1	TGCAGCGTTTCGGGAAGGGGAGGGTACGAGCAGTACTTC	CSVSGRGGYEQYF
TRBJ2-1	NA	NA	TRBV28	TGTGCCAGCAGTCCGTCGATACAGGGATTCAATGAGCAGTTCTTC	CASSPSIQGFNEQFF
TRBJ2-7	medium-sized	TRBD2	TRBV4-1	TGCGCCAGCAGTGTTAAGCGGGGCTCCTACGAGCAGTACTTC	CASSVKRGSYEQYF
TRBJ2-4	NA	TRBD2	TRBV5-1	TGCGCCAGCAGCTGGGGACTAGCGGGAGTAGACATTCAGTACTTC	CASSWGLAGVDIQYF
TRBJ1-2	many	NA	TRBV7-9	TGTGCCAGCAGCCCATTCGGGGGCTATGGCTACACCTTC	CASSPFGGYGYTF
TRBJ2-3	few	NA	TRBV7-2	TGTGCCAGCAGCCCCCGCGGTGCTAGCGCAGGCACAGATACGCAGTATTTT	CASSPRGASAGTDTQYF
TRBJ2-2	few	TRBD1	TRBV5-1	TGCGCCAGCAGCTCGGACGTCGGGACAGGCAACACCGGGGAGCTGTTTTTT	CASSSDVGTGNTGELFF
TRBJ2-7	few	NA	TRBV4-3	TGCGCCAGCAGCCAAGCCCCTAGTTACGAGCAGTACTTC	CASSQAPSYEQYF
TRBJ2-5	NA	TRBD1	TRBV4-1	TGCGCCAGCAGCCAAGAAGGGACAGGGCTTTTGGAGACCCAGTACTTC	CASSQEGTGLLETQYF
TRBJ2-7	few	NA	TRBV12-3/TRBV12-4	TGTGCCAGCAGTTTCTTAAGGGACGGATCCCGTAGGTACGAGCAGTACTTC	CASSFLRDGSRRYEQYF
TRBJ2-1	NA	TRBD2	TRBV30	TGTGCCCATACCCCTAGCGGGAGGGCCCATGAGCAGTTCTTC	CAHTPSGRAHEQFF
TRBJ2-7	NA	TRBD2	TRBV10-3	TGTGCCATCAGTGCTAGCGGAGTAACCTACGAGCAGTACTTC	CAISASGVTYEQYF
TRBJ2-7	NA	NA	TRBV4-1	TGCGCCAGCAGCCAGGGGCCAGGGATCTTCTACGAGCAGTACTTC	CASSQGPGIFYEQYF
TRBJ2-6	NA	TRBD1	TRBV9	TGTGCCAGCAGCGTAGCCCCGGGACAGAGCTTCTCTGGGGCCAACGTCCTGACTTTC	CASSVAPGQSFSGANVLTF
TRBJ2-3	few	TRBD1	TRBV20-1	TGCAGTGCTACCGAAGTCCGGGACAGGGAACCCGATACGCAGTATTTT	CSATEVRDREPDTQYF
TRBJ2-1	few	TRBD2	TRBV7-9	TGTGCCAGCAGCCCGCCGGGACTAGCGTCCTACAATGAGCAGTTCTTC	CASSPPGLASYNEQFF
TRBJ2-5	NA	NA	TRBV3-1	TGTGCCAGCAGCGCCCCCTGGGTTTACTTAAGAGAGACCCAGTACTTC	CASSAPWVYLRETQYF
TRBJ2-7	few	NA	TRBV5-1	TGCGCCAGCAGATCCGAAACTACAGGGAAAAAGTCCTACGAGCAGTACTTC	CASRSETTGKKSYEQYF
TRBJ2-2	NA	NA	TRBV6-1	TGTGCCAGCAGTGCGACAGGAGGGAACACCGGGGAGCTGTTTTTT	CASSATGGNTGELFF
TRBJ2-1	NA	TRBD2	TRBV12-3/TRBV12-4	TGTGCCAGCAGTTTTTGGACTAGCGGGAGATTTGAGCAGTTCTTC	CASSFWTSGRFEQFF
TRBJ2-1	few	NA	TRBV5-1	TGCGCCAGCAGCACCCTATCCCGCCCTACCTACAATGAGCAGTTCTTC	CASSTLSRPTYNEQFF